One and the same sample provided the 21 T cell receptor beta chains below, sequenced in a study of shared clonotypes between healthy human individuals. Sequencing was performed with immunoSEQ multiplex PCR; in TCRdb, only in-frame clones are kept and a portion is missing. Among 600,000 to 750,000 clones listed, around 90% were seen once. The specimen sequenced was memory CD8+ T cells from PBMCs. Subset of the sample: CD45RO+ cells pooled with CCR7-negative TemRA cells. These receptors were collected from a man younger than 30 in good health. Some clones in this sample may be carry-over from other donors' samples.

This chain's CDR3 is CSALASGQPYEQYF. CDR3 sequence (DNA): TGCAGCGCCCTCGCTTCTGGGCAGCCCTACGAGCAGTACTTC. The chain joins TRBV29-1 to TRBJ2-7; the D is unclear. Trimming shortened V by 7 bases and J by 2 bases, and 18 bases separated the two germline ends. Per the germline V gene, CDR1 is SQVTM and CDR2 is ANQGSEA. CDR3 size: 14 residues.

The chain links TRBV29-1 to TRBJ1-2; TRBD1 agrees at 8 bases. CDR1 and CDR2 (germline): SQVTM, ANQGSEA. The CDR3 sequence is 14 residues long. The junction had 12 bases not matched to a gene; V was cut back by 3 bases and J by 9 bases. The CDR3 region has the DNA TGCAGCGTTGACATGTCAGGGGGCGCATCTAGCTACACCTTC. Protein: CSVDMSGGASSYTF.

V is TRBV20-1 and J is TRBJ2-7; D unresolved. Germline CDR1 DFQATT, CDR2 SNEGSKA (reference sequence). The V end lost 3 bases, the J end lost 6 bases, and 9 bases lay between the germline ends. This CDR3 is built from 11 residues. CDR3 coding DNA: TGCAGTGCTAGGCCCCCCCCCGAGCAGTACTTC. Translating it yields CSARPPPEQYF.

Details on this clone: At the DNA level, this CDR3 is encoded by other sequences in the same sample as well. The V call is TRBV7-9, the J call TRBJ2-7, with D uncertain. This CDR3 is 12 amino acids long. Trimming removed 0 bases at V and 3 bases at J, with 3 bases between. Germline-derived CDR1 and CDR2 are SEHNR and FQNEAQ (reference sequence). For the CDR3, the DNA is TGTGCCAGCAGCTTAGCGAACTACGAGCAGTACTTC. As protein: CASSLANYEQYF. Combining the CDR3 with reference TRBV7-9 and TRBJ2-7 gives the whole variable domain DTGVSQNPRHKITKRGQNVTFRCDPISEHNRLYWYRQTLGQGPEFLTYFQNEAQLEKSRLLSDRFSAERPKGSFSTLEIQRTEQGDSAMYLCASSLANYEQYFGPGTRLTVT.

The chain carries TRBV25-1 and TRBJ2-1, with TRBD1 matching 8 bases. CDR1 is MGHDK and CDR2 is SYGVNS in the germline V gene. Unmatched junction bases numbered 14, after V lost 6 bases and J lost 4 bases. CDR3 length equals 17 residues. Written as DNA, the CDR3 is TGTGCCAGCAGGAAGGGTACTCCAGGGGGCTTGTACAATGAGCAGTTCTTC. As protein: CASRKGTPGGLYNEQFF.

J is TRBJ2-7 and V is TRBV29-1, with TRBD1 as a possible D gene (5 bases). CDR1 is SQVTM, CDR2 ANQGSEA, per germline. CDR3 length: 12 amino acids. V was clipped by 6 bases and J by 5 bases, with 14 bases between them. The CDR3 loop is CSVATIRDEQYF. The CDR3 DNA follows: TGCAGCGTCGCTACGATCAGGGACGAGCAGTACTTC.

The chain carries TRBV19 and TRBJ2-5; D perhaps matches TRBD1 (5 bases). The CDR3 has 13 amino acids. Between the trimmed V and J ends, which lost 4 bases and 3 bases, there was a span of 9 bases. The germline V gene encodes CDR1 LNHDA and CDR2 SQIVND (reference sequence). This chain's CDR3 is CASSKTAEETQYF. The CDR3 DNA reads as TGTGCCAGTAGTAAGACAGCCGAAGAGACCCAGTACTTC.

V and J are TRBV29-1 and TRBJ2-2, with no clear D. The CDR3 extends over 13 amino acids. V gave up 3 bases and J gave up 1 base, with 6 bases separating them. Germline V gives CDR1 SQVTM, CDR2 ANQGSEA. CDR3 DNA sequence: TGCAGCGTTGACAGAGTGAACACCGGGGAGCTGTTTTTT. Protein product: CSVDRVNTGELFF.

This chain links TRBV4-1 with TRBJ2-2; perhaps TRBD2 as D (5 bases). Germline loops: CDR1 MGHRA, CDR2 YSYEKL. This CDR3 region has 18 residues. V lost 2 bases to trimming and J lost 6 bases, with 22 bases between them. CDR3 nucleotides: TGCGCCAGCAGCCAACCAATAGCGTTCCAGACCCCACCCGGGGAGCTGTTTTTT. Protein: CASSQPIAFQTPPGELFF.

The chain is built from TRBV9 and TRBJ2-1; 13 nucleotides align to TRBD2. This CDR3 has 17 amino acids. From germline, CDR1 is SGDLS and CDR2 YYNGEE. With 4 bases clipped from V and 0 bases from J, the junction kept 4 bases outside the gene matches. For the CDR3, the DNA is TGTGCCAGCAGCTTCCGGACTAGCGGGAGCTCCTACAATGAGCAGTTCTTC. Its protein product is CASSFRTSGSSYNEQFF. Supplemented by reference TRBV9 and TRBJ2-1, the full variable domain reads DSGVTQTPKHLITATGQRVTLRCSPRSGDLSVYWYQQSLDQGLQFLIQYYNGEERAKGNILERFSAQQFPDLHSELNLSSLELGDSALYFCASSFRTSGSSYNEQFFGPGTRLTVL.

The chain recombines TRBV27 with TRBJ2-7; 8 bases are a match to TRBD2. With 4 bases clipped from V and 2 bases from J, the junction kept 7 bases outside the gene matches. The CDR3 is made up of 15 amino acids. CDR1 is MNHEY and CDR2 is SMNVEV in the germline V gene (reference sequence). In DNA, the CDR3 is TGTGCCAGCAGTTCGACTAGCGTCGTTCCCTACGAGCAGTACTTC. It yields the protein CASSSTSVVPYEQYF.

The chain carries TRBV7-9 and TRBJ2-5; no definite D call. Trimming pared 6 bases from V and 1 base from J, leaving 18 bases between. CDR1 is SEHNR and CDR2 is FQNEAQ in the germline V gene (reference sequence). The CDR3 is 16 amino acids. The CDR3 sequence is CASSTRLTSGQETQYF. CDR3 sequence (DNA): TGTGCCAGCAGTACCAGACTGACTTCGGGCCAAGAGACCCAGTACTTC. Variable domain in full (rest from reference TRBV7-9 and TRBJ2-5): DTGVSQNPRHKITKRGQNVTFRCDPISEHNRLYWYRQTLGQGPEFLTYFQNEAQLEKSRLLSDRFSAERPKGSFSTLEIQRTEQGDSAMYLCASSTRLTSGQETQYFGPGTRLLVL.

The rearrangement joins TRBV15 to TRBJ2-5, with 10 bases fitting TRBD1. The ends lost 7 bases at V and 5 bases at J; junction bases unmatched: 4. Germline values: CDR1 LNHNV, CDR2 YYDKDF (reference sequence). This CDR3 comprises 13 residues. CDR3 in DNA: TGTGCCACCATTGCGGACAGGGGGGAGACCCAGTACTTC. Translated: CATIADRGETQYF.

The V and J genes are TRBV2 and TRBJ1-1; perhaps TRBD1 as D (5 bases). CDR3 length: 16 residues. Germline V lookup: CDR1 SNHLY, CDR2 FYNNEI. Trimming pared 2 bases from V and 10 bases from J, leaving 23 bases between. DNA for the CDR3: TGTGCCAGCAGTGAACGGCAGGTCCCGTGGGGGGTATTAGCTTTCTTT. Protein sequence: CASSERQVPWGVLAFF.

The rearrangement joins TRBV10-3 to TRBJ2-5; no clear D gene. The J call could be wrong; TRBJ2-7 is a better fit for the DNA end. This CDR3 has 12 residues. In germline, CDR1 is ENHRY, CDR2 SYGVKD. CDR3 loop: CATAMGSYEQYF. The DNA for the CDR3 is TGTGCCACCGCAATGGGCTCCTACGAGCAGTACTTC.

The CDR3 DNA reads as TGTGCCAGCAGCTTAGTAGGCGGGGGACACGAGCAGTACTTC. Its translation: CASSLVGGGHEQYF. This chain connects TRBV7-2 to TRBJ2-5, with TRBD2 matching over 7 bases. Gene TRBJ2-7 matches the end of the DNA better, so the J call may be wrong. This CDR3 spans 14 amino acids. The germline gives CDR1 SGHTA, CDR2 FQGNSA.

The chain's CDR3 is CASSAPQGALETNEKLFF. CDR3 DNA sequence: TGTGCCAGCAGCGCACCACAGGGGGCCCTAGAAACTAATGAAAAACTGTTTTTT. The V gene is TRBV7-9, the J gene TRBJ1-4; TRBD1 matches 9 bases. The CDR3 loop spans 18 amino acids. In germline, CDR1 is SEHNR, CDR2 FQNEAQ (reference sequence). Trimming cost V 5 bases and J 1 base; bases outside gene matches: 11.

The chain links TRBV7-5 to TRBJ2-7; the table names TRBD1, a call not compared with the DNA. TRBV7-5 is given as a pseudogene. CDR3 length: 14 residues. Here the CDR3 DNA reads TGTGCCAGAAGCTTGGACAGTATCTCCTACGAGCAGTACTTC. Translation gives CARSLDSISYEQYF.

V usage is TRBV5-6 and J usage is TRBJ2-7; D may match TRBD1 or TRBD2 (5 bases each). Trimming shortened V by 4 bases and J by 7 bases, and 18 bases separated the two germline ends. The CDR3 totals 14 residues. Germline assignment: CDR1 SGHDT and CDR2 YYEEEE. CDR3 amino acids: CASSGRGFGYEQYF. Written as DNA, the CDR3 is TGTGCCAGCAGCGGCCGGGGCTTCGGGTATGAGCAGTACTTC.

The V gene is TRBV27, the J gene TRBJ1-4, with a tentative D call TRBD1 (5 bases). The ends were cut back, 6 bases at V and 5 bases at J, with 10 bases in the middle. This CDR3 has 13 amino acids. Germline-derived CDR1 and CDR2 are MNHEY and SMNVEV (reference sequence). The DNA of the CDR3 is TGTGCCAGCAGACGGACACGGAATGAAAAACTGTTTTTT. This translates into CASRRTRNEKLFF.

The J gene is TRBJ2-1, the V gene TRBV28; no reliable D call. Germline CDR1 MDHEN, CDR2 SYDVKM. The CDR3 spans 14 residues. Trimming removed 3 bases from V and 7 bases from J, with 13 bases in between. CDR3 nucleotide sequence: TGTGCCAGCAGTTTGGTGGAAAGGGTGAATGAGCAGTTCTTC. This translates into CASSLVERVNEQFF.